These 5 T cell receptor beta chains were sequenced from one sample in a study of shared clonotypes between healthy human individuals. Libraries were prepared by immunoSEQ multiplex PCR; TCRdb keeps only in-frame clonotypes and omits some of them. The sample lists some 2.4 million clones; 90% to 95% were seen once. Sequenced sample: naive CD4+ T cells from PBMCs. The subset is: CD45RA+ positively selected. These receptors came from a man younger than 35 in good health. Some clones in this sample may be carry-over from other donors' samples.

The rearrangement links TRBV5-1 to TRBJ2-2; D call uncertain. The V end was cut by 0 bases, the J end by 3 bases, with 9 bases between. Germline CDR1 and CDR2: SGHRS and YFSETQ. The CDR3 spans 15 residues. In nucleotides, the CDR3 is TGCGCCAGCAGCTTGGGGAGTTTCGACACCGGGGAGCTGTTTTTT. This gives the protein CASSLGSFDTGELFF.

The chain links TRBV4-3 to TRBJ1-1; TRBD1 aligns across 7 bases. The germline V gene encodes CDR1 LGHNA and CDR2 YSLEER. This CDR3 comprises 16 residues. V shed 0 bases, J shed 5 bases, and the junction held 9 bases outside the gene matches. The CDR3 spells CASSQDWRQGGTEAFF. The CDR3 DNA sequence: TGCGCCAGCAGCCAAGATTGGAGGCAGGGGGGTACTGAAGCTTTCTTT.

The V and J genes are TRBV15 and TRBJ1-3; D ambiguous. The germline CDR1 and CDR2 sequences are LNHNV and YYDKDF (reference sequence). V was cut by 1 base and J by 0 bases, with 13 bases left in between. CDR3 length: 17 amino acids. DNA of the CDR3: TGTGCCACCAGCAGAGTAGCGAACGTAAACTCTGGAAACACCATATATTTT. As protein: CATSRVANVNSGNTIYF.

This clone turned up a few times. One end of the junction is discordant with germline, which a read error may explain. The chain carries TRBV19 and TRBJ1-5; D perhaps matches TRBD1 (6 bases). Germline CDR1 reads LNHDA; CDR2 reads SQIVND (reference sequence). This CDR3 has 15 amino acids. CDR3 in amino acids: CASSIGTPRNQPQHF. Written as DNA, the CDR3 is TGTGCCAGTAGCATAGGGACACCTCGCAATCAGCCCCAGCATTTT.

The rearrangement joins TRBV2 to TRBJ2-2; D is perhaps TRBD1 or TRBD2 (5 bases each). The germline gives CDR1 SNHLY, CDR2 FYNNEI. Trimming pared 7 bases from V and 2 bases from J, leaving 14 bases between. The CDR3 is 15 residues long. The CDR3 sequence: CASIGERSNTGELFF. The CDR3 DNA is TGTGCCAGCATAGGGGAGAGGTCCAACACCGGGGAGCTGTTTTTT. The full variable domain, its missing parts supplied by reference TRBV2 and TRBJ2-2, is EPEVTQTPSHQVTQMGQEVILRCVPISNHLYFYWYRQILGQKVEFLVSFYNNEISEKSEIFDDQFSVERPDGSNFTLKIRSTKLEDSAMYFCASIGERSNTGELFFGEGSRLTVL.